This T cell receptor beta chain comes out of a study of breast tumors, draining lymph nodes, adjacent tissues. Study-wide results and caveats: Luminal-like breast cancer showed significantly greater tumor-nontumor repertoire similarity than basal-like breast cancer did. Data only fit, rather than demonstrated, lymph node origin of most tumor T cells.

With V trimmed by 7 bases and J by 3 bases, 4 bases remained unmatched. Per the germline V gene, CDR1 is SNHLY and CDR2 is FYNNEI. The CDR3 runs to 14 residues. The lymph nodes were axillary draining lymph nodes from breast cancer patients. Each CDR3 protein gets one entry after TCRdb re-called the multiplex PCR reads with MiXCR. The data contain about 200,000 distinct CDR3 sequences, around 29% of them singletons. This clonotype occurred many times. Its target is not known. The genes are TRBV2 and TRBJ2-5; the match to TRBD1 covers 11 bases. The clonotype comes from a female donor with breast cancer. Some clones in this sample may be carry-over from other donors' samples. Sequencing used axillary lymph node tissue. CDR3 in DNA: TGTGCCAGCAAAAGGGACAGGGGGAAAGAGACCCAGTACTTC. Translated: CASKRDRGKETQYF. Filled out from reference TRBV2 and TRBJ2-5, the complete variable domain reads EPEVTQTPSHQVTQMGQEVILRCVPISNHLYFYWYRQILGQKVEFLVSFYNNEISEKSEIFDDQFSVERPDGSNFTLKIRSTKLEDSAMYFCASKRDRGKETQYFGPGTRLLVL.